One T cell receptor beta chain is described in this entry. Its specificity is unknown. These data are taken from a study of T cells in Graves' hyperthyroidism and ophthalmopathy. The study's findings and limits: Within blood appeared most thyroid clonotypes that had expanded above 0.001.

V was pared by 3 bases and J by 4 bases, with 18 bases between. The germline V gene encodes CDR1 GTSNPN and CDR2 SVGIG (reference sequence). The CDR3 has 15 amino acids. Amplified TCR beta CDR3 regions derived from RNA transcripts. With the HTBI primer set, the TCR CDR3 went through a first round of RT-PCR. MiXCR, run by TCRdb on the multiplex PCR reads, gives a single entry per CDR3 protein. The table has around 700,000 distinct CDR3 sequences, 35% seen once; the top ten hold around 32%. The specimen was blood. The chain carries TRBV30 and TRBJ1-2; D might be TRBD1 (6 bases). The receptor was derived from a woman aged 35 to 49 with Graves' hyperthyroidism. The CDR3 sequence: CAWSGWTADFYGYTF. The CDR3 coding sequence is TGTGCCTGGAGCGGTTGGACAGCCGATTTCTATGGCTACACCTTC.